The rows below give T cell receptor beta chains drawn from one sample of a study of blood T cell repertoires in COVID-19. Sequenced by immunoSEQ multiplex PCR; TCRdb stores in-frame clones only, minus some. This sample has some 37,000 clones; roughly nine tenths occur once, and the top ten carry about 12%. Specimen: peripheral blood. Source of these receptors: a man aged 70-80 years with acute or convalescent COVID-19. Each CDR3 is given with its conserved first and last residue. Fields, in order: J gene, clone size, V gene, D gene, CDR3 DNA, CDR3 protein. D genes are given only for firm matches. Clone size appears in some rows only: once, few, many, or a class for an expanded clone.

>TRBJ1-2|.|TRBV15|TRBD1
TGTGCCACCAGCAGGCCCGACAGGGGGCGCGATGGCTACACCTTC
CATSRPDRGRDGYTF
>TRBJ1-5|.|TRBV19|.
TGTGCCAGTAGTATCGGCCAGGGATATCAGCCCCAGCATTTT
CASSIGQGYQPQHF
>TRBJ1-1|few|TRBV4-3|.
TGCGCCAGCAGCCAAGGTCGAGGGGGCACTGAAGCTTTCTTT
CASSQGRGGTEAFF
>TRBJ1-1|once|TRBV28|.
TGTGCCAGCAACCAGGGTTACACTGAAGCTTTCTTT
CASNQGYTEAFF
>TRBJ2-1|.|TRBV7-3|.
TGTGCCAGCAGTCAGGACTATTCCTCCTACAATGAGCAGTTCTTC
CASSQDYSSYNEQFF
>TRBJ2-3|.|TRBV7-2|.
TGTGCCAGCAGCTCATATGGGACTCTCATCCAGGATACGCAGTATTTT
CASSSYGTLIQDTQYF
>TRBJ1-1|.|TRBV5-1|TRBD1
TGCGCCAGCAGCTTACAGGGGGCCGGGGTGAACACTGAAGCTTTCTTT
CASSLQGAGVNTEAFF
>TRBJ2-7|once|TRBV28|.
TGTGCCAGCAGTCCCCCTCCCGGACACTCCTACGAGCAGTACTTC
CASSPPPGHSYEQYF
>TRBJ2-7|.|TRBV24-1|.
TGTGCCACCAGTGATCGAGGGGGCGAGCAGTACTTC
CATSDRGGEQYF
>TRBJ2-5|.|TRBV5-1|TRBD1
TGCGCCAGCCACCTGGGACAGGGGGAAGAGACCCAGTACTTC
CASHLGQGEETQYF
>TRBJ2-7|.|TRBV6-5|TRBD2
TGTGCCAGCAGCTCTAGCGGGACAGCCTCCTACGAGCAGTACTTC
CASSSSGTASYEQYF
>TRBJ1-2|.|TRBV12-3/TRBV12-4|TRBD1
TGTGCCAGCAGATTGACAGGGAACTATGGCTACACCTTC
CASRLTGNYGYTF
>TRBJ2-1|.|TRBV15|.
TGTGCCACCAGCAGAGATCTTGAGGATGAGCAGTTCTTC
CATSRDLEDEQFF
>TRBJ1-2|.|TRBV27|.
TGTGCCAGCAGGCCAGGGGATAGAGAAGGAGGCTACACCTTC
CASRPGDREGGYTF
>TRBJ1-1|.|TRBV7-9|TRBD1
TGTGCCAGCCCACCACCCGGGACAGGGACTGAAGCTTTCTTT
CASPPPGTGTEAFF
>TRBJ1-1|.|TRBV3-1/TRBV3-2|.
TGTGCCAGCAGCCAAGGAGCCCAGAAGGGGGTGAACACTGAAGCTTTCTTT
CASSQGAQKGVNTEAFF
>TRBJ2-5|.|TRBV4-2|TRBD2
TGTGCCAGCAGCCGCCGACTAGCGGGAGGAGAGACCCAGTACTTC
CASSRRLAGGETQYF
>TRBJ1-5|.|TRBV5-1|TRBD1
TGCGCCAGCAGCTTGACAGGGGGTTACAATCAGCCCCAGCATTTT
CASSLTGGYNQPQHF
>TRBJ2-5|.|TRBV7-8|.
TGTGCCAGCAGCTTAGTCGGCTCAGGCTCAGAGACCCAGTACTTC
CASSLVGSGSETQYF
>TRBJ1-6|few|TRBV5-6|.
TGTGCCAGCAGCTTGGATGTAGGAGATAATTCACCCCTCCACTTT
CASSLDVGDNSPLHF
>TRBJ1-1|.|TRBV28|TRBD1
TGTGCCAGCAGTTCTAGGACAGGAGCTTTCTTT
CASSSRTGAFF
>TRBJ2-3|once|TRBV7-9|TRBD1
TGTGCCAGCAGCCTAGGGACAGGGGGTAACCAAAGGTACACAGATACGCAGTATTTT
CASSLGTGGNQRYTDTQYF
>TRBJ1-1|.|TRBV6-5|.
TGTGCCAGCAGCCTCAAGTTGGCGAACACTGAAGCTTTCTTT
CASSLKLANTEAFF
>TRBJ1-2|.|TRBV2|TRBD1
TGTGCCAGCACTTTACAGGGGGTACTAGGCTCTGGCTACACCTTC
CASTLQGVLGSGYTF
>TRBJ1-4|.|TRBV19|TRBD1
TGTGCCAGTAGCCCGGGACAGGGTTATTTTCTGTTTTTT
CASSPGQGYFLFF
>TRBJ2-2|.|TRBV7-7|TRBD1
TGTGCCAGCAGCCGCCAACCAGGGGGCCCCGGGGAGCTGTTTTTT
CASSRQPGGPGELFF
>TRBJ1-1|.|TRBV27|TRBD1
TGTGCCAGCAGTTCCCCCGGCAGGGGGCGAGAGGTGAACACTGAAGCTTTCTTT
CASSSPGRGREVNTEAFF
>TRBJ2-3|.|TRBV4-2|TRBD2
TGTGCCAGCAGCCAAGACCTAGCGGGCGGGAATACGCAGTATTTT
CASSQDLAGGNTQYF
>TRBJ2-5|.|TRBV5-1|TRBD2
TGCGCCAGCAGCCCGGTAGCGGGAGGAGAAGAGACCCAGTACTTC
CASSPVAGGEETQYF
>TRBJ1-2|.|TRBV2|.
TGTGCCAGCAGGGTAAGCAGGGAGGAAGGCGGCTACACCTTC
CASRVSREEGGYTF
>TRBJ2-5|.|TRBV4-2|.
TGTGCCAGCAGCCAGTATCAAGAGACCCAGTACTTC
CASSQYQETQYF
>TRBJ2-4|.|TRBV9|TRBD1
TGTGCCAGCAGCCCTGAACACCTGACCGGGACAGGGCTAGCCAAAAACATTCAGTACTTC
CASSPEHLTGTGLAKNIQYF
>TRBJ2-7|.|TRBV5-4|TRBD2
TGTGCCAGCAGCTTGCGGCAGGGAGGGGCGGTTGAGCAGTACTTC
CASSLRQGGAVEQYF
>TRBJ2-5|.|TRBV3-1/TRBV3-2|.
TGTGCCAGCAGCCAAGCACCCGGGAAGGAGACCCAGTACTTC
CASSQAPGKETQYF
>TRBJ1-1|.|TRBV2|TRBD1
TGTGCCAGCAGCCCACAGGGGAGAAACACTGAAGCTTTCTTT
CASSPQGRNTEAFF
>TRBJ2-7|.|TRBV28|TRBD1
TGTGCCAGCAGTTGGCCCAGGACAGGGTTGAACGAGCAGTACTTC
CASSWPRTGLNEQYF
>TRBJ2-5|once|TRBV5-4|TRBD2
TGTGCCAGCAGCTCGACTAGCGGGGCCCAAGAGACCCAGTACTTC
CASSSTSGAQETQYF
>TRBJ2-2|once|TRBV7-9|.
TGTGCCAGCAGCTCCCCCGGAGGAGGGGCCGCGGGCGGGGAGCTGTTTTTT
CASSSPGGGAAGGELFF
>TRBJ2-1|.|TRBV7-7|TRBD2
TGTGCTAGCAGCAGGGGGGGACTAGCGGGAGATGAGCAGTTCTTC
CASSRGGLAGDEQFF
>TRBJ1-5|few|TRBV19|.
TGTGCCAGTAGTCCCCCGGGGCGGGACAATCAGCCCCAGCATTTT
CASSPPGRDNQPQHF
>TRBJ1-1|.|TRBV28|TRBD1
TGTGCCAGCACCATACAGGGGCCTGCTGAAGCTTTCTTT
CASTIQGPAEAFF
>TRBJ2-2|.|TRBV29-1|.
TGCAGCGTTGGCGCCCCTGCGAACACCGGGGAGCTGTTTTTT
CSVGAPANTGELFF
>TRBJ2-7|once|TRBV28|.
TGTGCCAGCAGTCAGGGTGGGGAAAACGAGCAGTACTTC
CASSQGGENEQYF
>TRBJ1-5|.|TRBV18|TRBD1
TGTGCCAGCTCACAGGAACAGGGGGCAGCGGGCAATCAGCCCCAGCATTTT
CASSQEQGAAGNQPQHF
>TRBJ1-6|once|TRBV7-2|.
TGTGCCAGCAGCTTAGTAGGGGGCTCCTATAATTCACCCCTCCACTTT
CASSLVGGSYNSPLHF
>TRBJ1-5|.|TRBV5-6|.
TGTGCCAGCAGCGTGAAGGGGGATGATCAGCCCCAGCATTTT
CASSVKGDDQPQHF
>TRBJ2-1|once|TRBV19|TRBD2
TGTGCCAGTAGTACACCTAGCGGGAGGGCCCTCAATGAGCAGTTCTTC
CASSTPSGRALNEQFF
>TRBJ2-3|.|TRBV28|TRBD2
TGTGCCAGCAGCCGGACTAGCGGGAGATCGGGAGGAGATACGCAGTATTTT
CASSRTSGRSGGDTQYF
>TRBJ1-2|.|TRBV27|TRBD1
TGTGCCAGCAGTGGACAGGGGGCAGGAGGCTACACCTTC
CASSGQGAGGYTF
>TRBJ1-1|.|TRBV5-1|.
TGCGCCAGCAGTTCACAGTCGAACACTGAAGCTTTCTTT
CASSSQSNTEAFF